The rows below give T cell receptor beta chains drawn from one sample of a study of OX40 agonist ivuxolimab in advanced cancers. TCRdb's copy holds only in-frame clones and misses some; the assay was immunoSEQ multiplex PCR. The table includes about 52,000 clones, approximately 95% detected once. The sample was CD4+ or CD8+ T cells sorted from blood, taken in a trial of the OX40 agonist ivuxolimab. The receptors here all came from an adult with an advanced solid tumor such as melanoma, head and neck, liver or kidney cancer. Each CDR3 is given with its conserved first and last residue. The D gene is left open where the match is weak. Rows may omit the clone size; those that give it use once, few, many or a size class.

D: NA; J: TRBJ1-2; size: NA; V: TRBV5-1; CDR3: CASSSEPQNPYGYTF; DNA: TGCGCCAGCAGCTCCGAACCCCAGAACCCCTATGGCTACACCTTC
D: NA; J: TRBJ2-2; size: NA; V: TRBV11-2; CDR3: CASSLSGGGELFF; DNA: TGTGCCAGCAGCTTATCAGGCGGAGGGGAGCTGTTTTTT
D: NA; J: TRBJ2-3; size: NA; V: TRBV7-8; CDR3: CASSLRANPADTQYF; DNA: TGTGCCAGCAGCCTCCGGGCCAACCCCGCAGATACGCAGTATTTT
D: TRBD1; J: TRBJ1-4; size: few; V: TRBV5-4; CDR3: CASSTGQGNEKLFF; DNA: TGTGCCAGCAGCACGGGACAGGGAAATGAAAAACTGTTTTTT
D: TRBD2; J: TRBJ2-7; size: NA; V: TRBV5-6; CDR3: CASSSGLALYF; DNA: TGTGCCAGCAGCTCGGGACTAGCTCTATACTTC
D: NA; J: TRBJ1-1; size: NA; V: TRBV30; CDR3: CAWSISTEAFF; DNA: TGTGCCTGGAGTATCAGTACTGAAGCTTTCTTT
D: TRBD1; J: TRBJ1-4; size: NA; V: TRBV4-1; CDR3: CASSFSTGGFEKLFF; DNA: TGCGCCAGCAGCTTTTCGACAGGGGGTTTTGAAAAACTGTTTTTT
D: NA; J: TRBJ1-2; size: NA; V: TRBV6-5; CDR3: CASSYNGGLYGYTF; DNA: TGTGCCAGCAGTTACAACGGGGGGCTCTATGGCTACACCTTC
D: TRBD2; J: TRBJ2-1; size: NA; V: TRBV27; CDR3: CASSLGTSGGLNEQFF; DNA: TGTGCCAGCAGTTTAGGGACTAGCGGAGGACTGAATGAGCAGTTCTTC
D: TRBD1; J: TRBJ2-5; size: NA; V: TRBV27; CDR3: CASSPIGTGGEETQYF; DNA: TGTGCCAGCAGTCCGATTGGGACAGGGGGCGAAGAGACCCAGTACTTC
D: NA; J: TRBJ1-1; size: NA; V: TRBV28; CDR3: CASSLDGRGTEAFF; DNA: TGTGCCAGCAGTTTGGACGGAAGGGGCACTGAAGCTTTCTTT
D: TRBD1; J: TRBJ1-2; size: NA; V: TRBV29-1; CDR3: CSVEPDRGTGYTF; DNA: TGCAGCGTTGAACCAGACAGGGGGACAGGCTACACCTTC
D: TRBD1; J: TRBJ1-5; size: few; V: TRBV4-1; CDR3: CASSPDRTNQPQHF; DNA: TGCGCCAGCAGCCCGGACAGGACGAATCAGCCCCAGCATTTT
D: TRBD1; J: TRBJ2-1; size: NA; V: TRBV19; CDR3: CASSVSTGSSYNEQFF; DNA: TGTGCCAGTAGTGTATCGACAGGGAGCTCCTACAATGAGCAGTTCTTC
D: NA; J: TRBJ2-1; size: NA; V: TRBV30; CDR3: CAWRAGGNEQFF; DNA: TGTGCCTGGAGGGCCGGGGGCAATGAGCAGTTCTTC
D: NA; J: TRBJ2-3; size: NA; V: TRBV6-5; CDR3: CASTGTGPTDTQYF; DNA: TGTGCCAGCACCGGGACGGGACCCACAGATACGCAGTATTTT
D: NA; J: TRBJ2-2; size: once; V: TRBV5-4; CDR3: CASSLATTGELFF; DNA: TGTGCCAGCAGCTTGGCGACCACCGGGGAGCTGTTTTTT
D: TRBD1; J: TRBJ2-2; size: NA; V: TRBV27; CDR3: CASSLGGQGSGELFF; DNA: TGTGCCAGCAGTTTAGGCGGACAGGGCTCCGGGGAGCTGTTTTTT
D: NA; J: TRBJ2-1; size: NA; V: TRBV7-3; CDR3: CASSLLLGDNEQFF; DNA: TGTGCCAGCAGCTTGTTGTTGGGCGACAATGAGCAGTTCTTC
D: NA; J: TRBJ2-3; size: NA; V: TRBV6-5; CDR3: CASSNFIGDTQYF; DNA: TGTGCCAGCAGTAATTTCATAGGAGATACGCAGTATTTT
D: TRBD2; J: TRBJ2-7; size: NA; V: TRBV27; CDR3: CASSLAPSGRDEQYF; DNA: TGTGCCAGCAGTTTAGCACCTAGCGGGAGAGACGAGCAGTACTTC
D: NA; J: TRBJ1-5; size: NA; V: TRBV27; CDR3: CASSSSIRNQPQHF; DNA: TGTGCCAGCAGTAGCTCGATACGCAATCAGCCCCAGCATTTT
D: NA; J: TRBJ2-7; size: NA; V: TRBV6-6; CDR3: CASSPRSPGDEQYF; DNA: TGTGCCAGCAGTCCCAGAAGTCCGGGAGACGAGCAGTACTTC
D: TRBD1; J: TRBJ2-7; size: NA; V: TRBV5-4; CDR3: CASSSDRNQQYF; DNA: TGTGCCAGCAGCTCGGACAGGAACCAGCAGTACTTC
D: TRBD2; J: TRBJ2-7; size: NA; V: TRBV10-2; CDR3: CASSERGTRIFHEQYF; DNA: TGCGCCAGCAGTGAGCGAGGGACTAGAATCTTTCACGAGCAGTACTTC
D: NA; J: TRBJ1-5; size: NA; V: TRBV7-8; CDR3: CASSFSSGNQPQHF; DNA: TGTGCCAGCAGCTTCTCTTCTGGCAATCAGCCCCAGCATTTT
D: TRBD1; J: TRBJ2-7; size: NA; V: TRBV19; CDR3: CASSMGQGAGYEQYF; DNA: TGTGCCAGTAGTATGGGGCAGGGGGCGGGTTACGAGCAGTACTTC
D: TRBD1; J: TRBJ1-5; size: NA; V: TRBV5-4; CDR3: CASSLDRGENQPQHF; DNA: TGTGCCAGCAGCTTGGACAGGGGGGAGAATCAGCCCCAGCATTTT
D: TRBD2; J: TRBJ2-2; size: NA; V: TRBV6-5; CDR3: CASSYSPSGTTGELFF; DNA: TGTGCCAGCAGTTACTCACCTAGCGGGACCACCGGGGAGCTGTTTTTT